This T cell receptor (beta chain) was obtained from a study of cytotoxic CD8 clonotypes in ibrutinib-treated CLL. Study-wide results and limits: Upon ibrutinib response clonality rose, and upon progression it fell back toward baseline.

The CDR3 has 13 residues. The V and J ends lost 8 bases and 8 bases, in that order; junction bases with no gene match: 7. Germline V gives CDR1 MNHNY, CDR2 SVGAGI (reference sequence). Of note for this clone: Its target is unknown.

The repertoire was sequenced with immunoSEQ multiplex PCR; TCRdb's copy has only in-frame clones and lacks some. The table shows more than 11,000 clones, with roughly 70% occurring only once. This receptor was taken from a human donor with chronic lymphocytic leukemia. The material sequenced was PBMCs, taken before ibrutinib treatment. V and J are TRBV6-6 and TRBJ2-3; the match to TRBD2 covers 10 bases. The CDR3 DNA follows: TGTGCCAGCGGGCTAGCGGGAGTCGGTACGCAGTATTTT. As protein: CASGLAGVGTQYF.